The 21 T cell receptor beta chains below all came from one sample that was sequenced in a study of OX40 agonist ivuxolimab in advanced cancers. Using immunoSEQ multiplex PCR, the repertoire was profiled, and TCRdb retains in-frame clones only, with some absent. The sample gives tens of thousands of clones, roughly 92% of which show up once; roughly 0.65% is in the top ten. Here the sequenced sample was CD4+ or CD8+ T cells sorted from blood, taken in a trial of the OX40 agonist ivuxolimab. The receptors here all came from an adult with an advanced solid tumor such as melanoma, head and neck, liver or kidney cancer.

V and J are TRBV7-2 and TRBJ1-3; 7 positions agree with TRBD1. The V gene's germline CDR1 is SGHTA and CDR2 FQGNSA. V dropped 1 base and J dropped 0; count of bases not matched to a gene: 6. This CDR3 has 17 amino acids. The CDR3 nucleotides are TGTGCCAGCAGCTTAGTCGGGACAGCAACCTCTGGAAACACCATATATTTT. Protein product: CASSLVGTATSGNTIYF.

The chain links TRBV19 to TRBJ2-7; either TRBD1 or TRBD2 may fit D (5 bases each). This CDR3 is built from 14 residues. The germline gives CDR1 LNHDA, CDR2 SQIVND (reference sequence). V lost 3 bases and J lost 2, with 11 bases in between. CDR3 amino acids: CASSIGAGPYEQYF. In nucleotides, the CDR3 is TGTGCCAGTAGTATCGGGGCAGGACCCTACGAGCAGTACTTC. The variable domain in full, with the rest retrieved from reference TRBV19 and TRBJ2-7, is DGGITQSPKYLFRKEGQNVTLSCEQNLNHDAMYWYRQDPGQGLRLIYYSQIVNDFQKGDIAEGYSVSREKKESFPLTVTSAQKNPTAFYLCASSIGAGPYEQYFGPGTRLTVT.

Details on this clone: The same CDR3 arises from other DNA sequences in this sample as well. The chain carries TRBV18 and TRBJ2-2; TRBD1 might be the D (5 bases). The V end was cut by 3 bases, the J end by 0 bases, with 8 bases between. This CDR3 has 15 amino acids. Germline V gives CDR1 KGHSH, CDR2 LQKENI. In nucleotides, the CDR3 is TGTGCCAGCTCACCGGGGCAGGCGAACACCGGGGAGCTGTTTTTT. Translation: CASSPGQANTGELFF.

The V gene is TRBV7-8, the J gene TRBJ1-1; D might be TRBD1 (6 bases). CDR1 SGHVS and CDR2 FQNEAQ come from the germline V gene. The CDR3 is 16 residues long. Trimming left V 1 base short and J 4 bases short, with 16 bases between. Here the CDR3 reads CASSLVGSRGGTEAFF. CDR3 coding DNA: TGTGCCAGCAGCTTAGTGGGGTCCCGAGGGGGCACTGAAGCTTTCTTT. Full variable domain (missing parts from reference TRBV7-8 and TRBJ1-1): GAGVSQSPRYKVAKRGQDVALRCDPISGHVSLFWYQQALGQGPEFLTYFQNEAQLDKSGLPSDRFFAERPEGSVSTLKIQRTQQEDSAVYLCASSLVGSRGGTEAFFGQGTRLTVV.

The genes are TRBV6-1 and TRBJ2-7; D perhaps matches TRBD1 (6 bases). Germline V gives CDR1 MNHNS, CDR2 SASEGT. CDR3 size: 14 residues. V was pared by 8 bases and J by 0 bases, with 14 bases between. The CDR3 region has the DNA TGTGCCAGCGCCCGGGACACGAGCTCCTACGAGCAGTACTTC. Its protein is CASARDTSSYEQYF.

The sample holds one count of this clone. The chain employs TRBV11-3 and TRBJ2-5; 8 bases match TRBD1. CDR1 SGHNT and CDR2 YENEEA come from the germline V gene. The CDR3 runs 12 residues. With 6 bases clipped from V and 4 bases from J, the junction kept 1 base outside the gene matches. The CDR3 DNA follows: TGTGCCAGCAGTACAGGGGGAGAGACCCAGTACTTC. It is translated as CASSTGGETQYF.

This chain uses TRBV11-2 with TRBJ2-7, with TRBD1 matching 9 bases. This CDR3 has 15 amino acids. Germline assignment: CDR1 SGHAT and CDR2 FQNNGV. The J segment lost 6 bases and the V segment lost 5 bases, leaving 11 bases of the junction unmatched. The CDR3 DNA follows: TGTGCCAGCAGCATAAAGGACAGGGGCAACGCCGAGCAGTACTTC. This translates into CASSIKDRGNAEQYF.

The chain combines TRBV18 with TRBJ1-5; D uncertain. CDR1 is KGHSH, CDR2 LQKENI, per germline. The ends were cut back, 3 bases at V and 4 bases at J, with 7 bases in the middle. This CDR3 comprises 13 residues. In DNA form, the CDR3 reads TGTGCCAGCTCACCCACCTCGAATCAGCCCCAGCATTTT. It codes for CASSPTSNQPQHF. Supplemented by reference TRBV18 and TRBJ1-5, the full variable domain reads NAGVMQNPRHLVRRRGQEARLRCSPMKGHSHVYWYRQLPEEGLKFMVYLQKENIIDESGMPKERFSAEFPKEGPSILRIQQVVRGDSAAYFCASSPTSNQPQHFGDGTRLSIL.

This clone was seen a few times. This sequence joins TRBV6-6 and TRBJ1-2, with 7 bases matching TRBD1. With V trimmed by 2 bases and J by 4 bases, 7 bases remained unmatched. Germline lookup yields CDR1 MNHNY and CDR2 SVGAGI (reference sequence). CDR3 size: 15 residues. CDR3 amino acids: CASSYASDRAYGYTF. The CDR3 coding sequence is TGTGCCAGCAGTTACGCGAGCGACAGGGCCTATGGCTACACCTTC.

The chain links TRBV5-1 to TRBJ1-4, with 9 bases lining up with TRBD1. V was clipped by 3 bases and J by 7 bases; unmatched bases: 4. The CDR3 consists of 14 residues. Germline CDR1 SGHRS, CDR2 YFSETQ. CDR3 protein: CASSWGQGSEKLFF. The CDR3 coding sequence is TGCGCCAGCAGCTGGGGACAGGGTAGTGAAAAACTGTTTTTT. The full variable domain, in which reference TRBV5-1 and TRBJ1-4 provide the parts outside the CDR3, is KAGVTQTPRYLIKTRGQQVTLSCSPISGHRSVSWYQQTPGQGLQFLFEYFSETQRNKGNFPGRFSGRQFSNSRSEMNVSTLELGDSALYLCASSWGQGSEKLFFGSGTQLSVL.

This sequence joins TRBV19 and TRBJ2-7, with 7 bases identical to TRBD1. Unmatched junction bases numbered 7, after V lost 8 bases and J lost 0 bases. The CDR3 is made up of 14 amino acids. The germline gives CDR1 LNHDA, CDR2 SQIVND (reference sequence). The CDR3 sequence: CASSGQESSYEQYF. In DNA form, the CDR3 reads TGTGCCAGTTCCGGACAGGAGTCCTCCTACGAGCAGTACTTC. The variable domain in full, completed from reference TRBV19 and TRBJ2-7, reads DGGITQSPKYLFRKEGQNVTLSCEQNLNHDAMYWYRQDPGQGLRLIYYSQIVNDFQKGDIAEGYSVSREKKESFPLTVTSAQKNPTAFYLCASSGQESSYEQYFGPGTRLTVT.

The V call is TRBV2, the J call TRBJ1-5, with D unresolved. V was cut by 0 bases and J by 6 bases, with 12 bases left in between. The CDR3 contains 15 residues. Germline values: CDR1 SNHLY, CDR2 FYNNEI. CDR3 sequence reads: CASSEAPGWGQPQHF. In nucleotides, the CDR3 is TGTGCCAGCAGTGAAGCGCCCGGGTGGGGTCAGCCCCAGCATTTT. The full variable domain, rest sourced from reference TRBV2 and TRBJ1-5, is EPEVTQTPSHQVTQMGQEVILRCVPISNHLYFYWYRQILGQKVEFLVSFYNNEISEKSEIFDDQFSVERPDGSNFTLKIRSTKLEDSAMYFCASSEAPGWGQPQHFGDGTRLSIL.

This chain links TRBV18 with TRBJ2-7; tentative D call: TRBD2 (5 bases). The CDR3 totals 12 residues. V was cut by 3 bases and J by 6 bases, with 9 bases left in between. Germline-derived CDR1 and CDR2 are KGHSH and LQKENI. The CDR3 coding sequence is TGTGCCAGCTCACCCCGAGGGCCCGAGCAGTACTTC. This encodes CASSPRGPEQYF.

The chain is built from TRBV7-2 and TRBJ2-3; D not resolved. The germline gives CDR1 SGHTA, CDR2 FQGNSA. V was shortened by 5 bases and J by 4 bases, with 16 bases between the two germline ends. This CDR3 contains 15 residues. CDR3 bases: TGTGCCAGCAGCACCCTCAGGCGTATTGCAGATACGCAGTATTTT. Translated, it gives CASSTLRRIADTQYF.

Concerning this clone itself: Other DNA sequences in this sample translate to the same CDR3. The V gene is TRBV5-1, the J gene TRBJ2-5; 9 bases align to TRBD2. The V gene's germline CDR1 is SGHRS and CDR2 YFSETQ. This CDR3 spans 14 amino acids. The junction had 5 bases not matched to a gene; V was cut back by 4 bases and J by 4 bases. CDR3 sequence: CASSLGLAGETQYF. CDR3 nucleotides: TGCGCCAGCAGCCTGGGACTAGCTGGAGAGACCCAGTACTTC.

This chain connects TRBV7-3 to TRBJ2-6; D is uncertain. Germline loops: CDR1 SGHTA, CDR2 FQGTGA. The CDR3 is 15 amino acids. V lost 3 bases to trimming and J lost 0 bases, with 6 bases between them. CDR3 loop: CASSLGNSGANVLTF. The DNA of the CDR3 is TGTGCCAGCAGCTTGGGGAACTCTGGGGCCAACGTCCTGACTTTC.

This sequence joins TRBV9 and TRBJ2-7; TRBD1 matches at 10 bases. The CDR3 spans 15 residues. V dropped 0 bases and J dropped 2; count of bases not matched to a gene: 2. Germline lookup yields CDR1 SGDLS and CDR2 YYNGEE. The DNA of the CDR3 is TGTGCCAGCAGCGTAGGGACAGGGGGGACCTACGAGCAGTACTTC. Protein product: CASSVGTGGTYEQYF.

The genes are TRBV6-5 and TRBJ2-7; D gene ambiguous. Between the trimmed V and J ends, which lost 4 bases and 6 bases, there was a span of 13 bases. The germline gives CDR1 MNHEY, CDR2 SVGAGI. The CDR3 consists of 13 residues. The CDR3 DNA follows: TGTGCCAGCAGTTCGAACGTCCCCGGCGAGCAGTACTTC. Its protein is CASSSNVPGEQYF.

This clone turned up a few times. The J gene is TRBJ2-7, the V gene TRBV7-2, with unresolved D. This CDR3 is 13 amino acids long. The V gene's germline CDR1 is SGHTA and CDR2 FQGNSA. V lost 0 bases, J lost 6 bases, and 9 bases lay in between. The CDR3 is CASSLAFRSEQYF. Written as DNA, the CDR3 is TGTGCCAGCAGCTTAGCATTCCGGTCCGAGCAGTACTTC.

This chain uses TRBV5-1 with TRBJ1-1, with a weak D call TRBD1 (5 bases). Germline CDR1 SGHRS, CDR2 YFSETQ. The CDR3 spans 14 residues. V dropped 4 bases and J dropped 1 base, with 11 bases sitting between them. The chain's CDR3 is CASSPAQGNTEAFF. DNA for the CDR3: TGCGCCAGCAGCCCCGCCCAGGGGAACACTGAAGCTTTCTTT.

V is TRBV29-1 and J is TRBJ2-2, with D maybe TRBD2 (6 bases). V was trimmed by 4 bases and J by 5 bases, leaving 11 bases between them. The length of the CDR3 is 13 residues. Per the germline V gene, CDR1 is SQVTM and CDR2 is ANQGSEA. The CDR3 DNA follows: TGCAGCGTTGGGTGGGCGGGGACCGGGGAGCTGTTTTTT. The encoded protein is CSVGWAGTGELFF.